These 10 T cell receptor beta chains were all obtained from the same sample, sequenced in a study of shared clonotypes between healthy human individuals. Clones were read by immunoSEQ multiplex PCR, and TCRdb kept only the in-frame ones, dropping some. The sample carries 630,000 or so clones, roughly 98% recorded once. Selected positively for CCR7 and CD45RO-negative, naive CD8 cells excluded terminally differentiated effector memory CD45RA+ cells. The specimen was naive CD8+ T cells sorted from blood. These receptors all come from a man aged 25 to 45 in good health.

The chain carries TRBV7-9 and TRBJ2-7, with D perhaps given as TRBD1 or TRBD2 (5 bases each). Germline V gene data show CDR1 as SEHNR and CDR2 as FQNEAQ (reference sequence). V was trimmed by 5 bases and J by 2 bases, leaving 19 bases between them. The CDR3 contains 16 residues. For the CDR3, the DNA is TGTGCCAGCAGCGCGAGCCCAGGGACCGCCCCCTACGAGCAGTACTTC. It encodes CASSASPGTAPYEQYF.

V usage is TRBV5-1 and J usage is TRBJ2-1; TRBD1 agrees at 9 bases. The CDR3 sequence is 16 residues long. From germline, CDR1 is SGHRS and CDR2 YFSETQ. With V trimmed by 7 bases and J by 5 bases, 13 bases remained unmatched. The CDR3 loop reads CASPGTGSLQHNEQFF. CDR3 sequence (DNA): TGCGCCAGCCCGGGGACAGGGTCACTTCAGCACAATGAGCAGTTCTTC.

The chain links TRBV14 to TRBJ2-1; TRBD1 matches at 7 bases. The junction had 8 bases not matched to a gene; V was cut back by 2 bases and J by 4 bases. The V gene's germline CDR1 is SGHDN and CDR2 FVKESK. The CDR3 is made up of 16 amino acids. The CDR3 protein is CASSQYQGEGYNEQFF. For the CDR3, the DNA is TGTGCCAGCAGCCAATATCAGGGGGAAGGTTACAATGAGCAGTTCTTC.

Concerning this clone itself: Other nucleotide sequences from this sample produce the same CDR3. The chain recombines TRBV9 with TRBJ2-5; 7 positions agree with TRBD1. Germline CDR1 and CDR2: SGDLS and YYNGEE. This CDR3 spans 14 amino acids. V dropped 2 bases and J dropped 2; count of bases not matched to a gene: 3. The CDR3 sequence: CASSVWDRQETQYF. CDR3 in DNA: TGTGCCAGCAGCGTCTGGGACAGACAAGAGACCCAGTACTTC.

The chain couples TRBV5-1 to TRBJ2-1; D is perhaps TRBD1 (7 bases). The germline V gene has CDR1 SGHRS and CDR2 YFSETQ. The V and J ends lost 2 bases and 5 bases respectively, with 23 bases between them. The CDR3 has 18 amino acids. The CDR3 reads CASSFDQTRGVFNNEQFF. The CDR3 nucleotides are TGCGCCAGCAGCTTTGATCAGACCAGGGGGGTCTTTAACAATGAGCAGTTCTTC.

This chain joins TRBV14 and TRBJ2-7; tentatively, D is TRBD2 (5 bases). The V gene's germline CDR1 is SGHDN and CDR2 FVKESK. CDR3 length: 13 amino acids. V was cut by 5 bases and J by 6 bases, with 14 bases left in between. The chain's CDR3 is CASSDYHAVEQYF. The CDR3 DNA reads TGTGCCAGCAGCGACTACCACGCCGTCGAGCAGTACTTC.

This chain connects TRBV5-4 to TRBJ2-7, with D unclear. The CDR3 has 12 residues. Germline V gives CDR1 SGHNT, CDR2 YYREEE (reference sequence). Trimming stripped 4 bases from V and 3 bases from J, with 8 bases between. The CDR3 reads CASSPGYYEQYF. DNA for the CDR3: TGTGCCAGCAGCCCAGGATACTACGAGCAGTACTTC.

The genes are TRBV6-6 and TRBJ2-7; a weak D match, TRBD2 (6 bases). V was shortened by 9 bases and J by 6 bases, with 18 bases between the two germline ends. Germline loops: CDR1 MNHNY, CDR2 SVGAGI (reference sequence). This CDR3 spans 13 amino acids. The CDR3 DNA reads TGTGCCAGTATCGGAGGGAGGACAACCGAGCAGTACTTC. This encodes CASIGGRTTEQYF.

This clone was counted once. This chain connects TRBV29-1 to TRBJ2-1, with 8 bases matching TRBD2. Germline CDR1 SQVTM, CDR2 ANQGSEA. Trimming removed 3 bases from V and 2 bases from J; junction bases left unmatched: 6. This CDR3 is 15 amino acids long. This chain's CDR3 is CSVEWVAGPYNEQFF. As DNA, the CDR3 is TGCAGCGTTGAGTGGGTAGCGGGACCCTACAATGAGCAGTTCTTC.

V usage is TRBV25-1 and J usage is TRBJ2-1, with D possibly being TRBD1 (6 bases). CDR1 MGHDK and CDR2 SYGVNS come from the germline V gene. This CDR3 has 17 residues. V gave up 2 bases and J gave up 0 bases, with 14 bases separating them. CDR3 DNA sequence: TGTGCCAGCAGTGAACCCGGGACATCTGTCTCCTACAATGAGCAGTTCTTC. Protein product: CASSEPGTSVSYNEQFF.